This TCR beta chain was sequenced for a study of a mutant IDH1 vaccine in newly diagnosed glioma. Overall study: Of the patients given treatment, around 62% were male and 37.5% were female, and a mean age of around 41 years was recorded. Prior therapy was radiotherapy, temozolomide, or both; most received both. Whole-study findings and limits: It seemed that pseudoprogression was not linked to changes in the top peripheral T cell clonotypes.

Data came from immunoSEQ multiplex PCR; TCRdb stores just in-frame clones and leaves some out. The sample records roughly 99,000 clones, about 90% being singletons. The CDR3 sequence is 13 residues long. Per the germline V gene, CDR1 is MNHNS and CDR2 is SASEGT. Losses at the gene ends were 4 bases for V and 6 bases for J; bases not matched to a gene: 5. Time point meaning: baseline, week 1 (first vaccination visit). Noted treatment: pre-vaccination baseline after standard-of-care therapy. New IDH1-mutant, ATRX-lost WHO grade 3 or 4 astrocytomas occurred in donors. As to this clone: As yet, its antigen is unknown.

The clonotype comes from a woman aged 50 to 65 with glioma. The specimen comprised PBMCs, sampled from a glioma patient treated with radiotherapy, temozolomide or both. The chain employs TRBV6-1 and TRBJ2-7; 8 positions agree with TRBD1. The CDR3 DNA reads as TGTGCCAGCAGTGGGACAGGGCGACGCGAGCAGTACTTC. Protein sequence: CASSGTGRREQYF.